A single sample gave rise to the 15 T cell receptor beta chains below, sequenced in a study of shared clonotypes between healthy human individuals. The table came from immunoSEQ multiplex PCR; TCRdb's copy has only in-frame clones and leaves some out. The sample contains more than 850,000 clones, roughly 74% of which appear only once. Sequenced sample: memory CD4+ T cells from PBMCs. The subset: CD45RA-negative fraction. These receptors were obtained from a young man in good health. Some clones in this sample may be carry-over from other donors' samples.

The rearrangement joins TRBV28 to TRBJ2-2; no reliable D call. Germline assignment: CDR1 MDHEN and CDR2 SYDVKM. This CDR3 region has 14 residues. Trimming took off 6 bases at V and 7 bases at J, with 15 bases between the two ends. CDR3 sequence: CASSPPVGNGELFF. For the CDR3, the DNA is TGTGCCAGCAGCCCCCCCGTAGGGAACGGGGAGCTGTTTTTT.

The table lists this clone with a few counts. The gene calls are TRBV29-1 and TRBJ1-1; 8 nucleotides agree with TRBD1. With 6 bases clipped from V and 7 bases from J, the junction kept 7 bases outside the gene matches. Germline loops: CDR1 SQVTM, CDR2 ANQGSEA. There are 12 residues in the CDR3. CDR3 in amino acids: CSVRQGLNEAFF. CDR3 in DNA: TGCAGCGTCAGACAGGGGCTTAATGAAGCTTTCTTT.

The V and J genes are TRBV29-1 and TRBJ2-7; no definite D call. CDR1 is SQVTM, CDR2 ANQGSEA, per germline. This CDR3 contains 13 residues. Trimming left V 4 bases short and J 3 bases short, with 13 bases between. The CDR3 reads CSVGPGFGYEQYF. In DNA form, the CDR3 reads TGCAGCGTTGGTCCCGGGTTCGGCTACGAGCAGTACTTC.

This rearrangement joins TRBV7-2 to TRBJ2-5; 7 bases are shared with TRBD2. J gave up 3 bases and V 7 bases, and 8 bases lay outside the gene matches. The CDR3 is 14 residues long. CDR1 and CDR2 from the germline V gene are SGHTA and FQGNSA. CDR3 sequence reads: CASTVGREEETQYF. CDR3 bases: TGTGCCAGCACCGTGGGCCGGGAGGAAGAGACCCAGTACTTC.

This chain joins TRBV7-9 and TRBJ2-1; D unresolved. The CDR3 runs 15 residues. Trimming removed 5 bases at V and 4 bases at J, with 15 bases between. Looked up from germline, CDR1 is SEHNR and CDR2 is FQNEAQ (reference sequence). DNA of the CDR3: TGTGCCAGCAGCCAAGGGCTTCTCTCTTACAATGAGCAGTTCTTC. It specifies CASSQGLLSYNEQFF.

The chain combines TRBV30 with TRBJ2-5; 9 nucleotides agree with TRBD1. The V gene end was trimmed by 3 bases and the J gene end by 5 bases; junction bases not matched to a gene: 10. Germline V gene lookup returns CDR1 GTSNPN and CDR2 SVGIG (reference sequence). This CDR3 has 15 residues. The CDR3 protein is CAWRNRDRAFETQYF. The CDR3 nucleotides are TGTGCCTGGAGAAACCGGGACAGGGCGTTCGAGACCCAGTACTTC.

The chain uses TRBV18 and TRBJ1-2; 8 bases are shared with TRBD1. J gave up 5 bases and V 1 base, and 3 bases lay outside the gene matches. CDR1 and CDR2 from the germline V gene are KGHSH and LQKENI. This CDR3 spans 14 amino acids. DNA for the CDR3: TGTGCCAGCTCACCACGTGGACAGGGATATGGCTACACCTTC. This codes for CASSPRGQGYGYTF.

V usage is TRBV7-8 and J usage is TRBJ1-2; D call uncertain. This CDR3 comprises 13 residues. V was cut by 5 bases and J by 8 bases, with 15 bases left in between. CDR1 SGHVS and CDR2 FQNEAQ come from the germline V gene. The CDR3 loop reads CASSGVDGEGYTF. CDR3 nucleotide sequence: TGTGCCAGCAGCGGAGTGGACGGCGAAGGCTACACCTTC.

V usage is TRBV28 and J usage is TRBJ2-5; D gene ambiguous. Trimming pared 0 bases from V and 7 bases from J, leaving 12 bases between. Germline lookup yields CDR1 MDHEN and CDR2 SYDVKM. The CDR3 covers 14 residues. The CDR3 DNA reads TGTGCCAGCAGTTTATGGACGGATTCCGTGACCCAGTACTTC. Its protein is CASSLWTDSVTQYF.

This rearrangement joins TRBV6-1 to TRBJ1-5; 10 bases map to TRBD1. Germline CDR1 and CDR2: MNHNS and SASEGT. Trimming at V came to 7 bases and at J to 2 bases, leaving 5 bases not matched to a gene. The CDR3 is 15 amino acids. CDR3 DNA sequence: TGTGCCAGCAATTGGGACAGGGGAGGCAATCAGCCCCAGCATTTT. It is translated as CASNWDRGGNQPQHF.

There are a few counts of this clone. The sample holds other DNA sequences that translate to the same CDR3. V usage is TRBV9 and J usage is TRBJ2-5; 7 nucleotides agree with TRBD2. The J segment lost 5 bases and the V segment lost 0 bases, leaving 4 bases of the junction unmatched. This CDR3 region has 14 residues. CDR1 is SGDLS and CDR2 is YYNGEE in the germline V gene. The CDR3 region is CASSVGVAGETQYF. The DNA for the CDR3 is TGTGCCAGCAGCGTAGGCGTAGCGGGTGAGACCCAGTACTTC.

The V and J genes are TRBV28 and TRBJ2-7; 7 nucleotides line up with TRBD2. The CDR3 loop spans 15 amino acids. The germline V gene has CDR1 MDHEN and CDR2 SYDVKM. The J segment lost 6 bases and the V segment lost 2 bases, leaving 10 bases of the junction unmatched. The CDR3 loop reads CASSLAGGSFTEQYF. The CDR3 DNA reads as TGTGCCAGCAGTTTAGCTGGCGGGAGCTTCACCGAGCAGTACTTC.

CDR3 bases: TGTGCCAGCAGCTTAGAAGGCGTTTACACCGGGGAGCTGTTTTTT. It is translated as CASSLEGVYTGELFF. V is TRBV7-9 and J is TRBJ2-2; D gene ambiguous. Trimming shortened V by 1 base and J by 3 bases, and 9 bases separated the two germline ends. The CDR3 runs 15 residues. The germline V gene encodes CDR1 SEHNR and CDR2 FQNEAQ (reference sequence).

The CDR3 sequence: CASSSWGTGGETQYF. CDR3 in DNA: TGTGCCAGCAGCTCATGGGGAACAGGGGGGGAGACCCAGTACTTC. The rearrangement uses TRBV9 and TRBJ2-5, with 8 bases identical to TRBD1. This CDR3 is built from 15 residues. J lost 5 bases, V lost 4 bases, and 10 bases had no gene match. Germline V CDR1 and CDR2: SGDLS, YYNGEE.

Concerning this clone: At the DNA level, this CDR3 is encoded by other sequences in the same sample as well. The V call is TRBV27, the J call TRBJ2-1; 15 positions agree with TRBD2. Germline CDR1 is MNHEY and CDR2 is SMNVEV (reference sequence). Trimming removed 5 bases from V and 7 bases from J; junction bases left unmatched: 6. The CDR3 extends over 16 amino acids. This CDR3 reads CASSRPGLAGGNEQFF. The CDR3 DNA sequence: TGTGCCAGCAGTCGTCCGGGACTAGCGGGAGGTAATGAGCAGTTCTTC.